What follows are 21 T cell receptor beta chains derived from one specimen sequenced in a study of blood T cell repertoires in COVID-19. Some clones are missing from TCRdb's copy, which holds only in-frame ones; the method was immunoSEQ multiplex PCR. The sample yields over 400,000 clones, 75% to 90% seen once. Source material: peripheral blood. The receptors here all came from a human donor in a cohort sampled during active COVID-19.

The chain combines TRBV7-2 with TRBJ2-1, with 11 bases identical to TRBD2. Germline lookup yields CDR1 SGHTA and CDR2 FQGNSA. The V and J ends lost 1 base and 7 bases, in that order; junction bases with no gene match: 6. The CDR3 sequence is 16 residues long. CDR3 in amino acids: CASSLVLAGVVNEQFF. In nucleotides, the CDR3 is TGTGCCAGCAGCTTAGTACTAGCGGGAGTAGTGAATGAGCAGTTCTTC.

CDR3 residues: CASSSPPGVSGEKLFF. CDR3 DNA: TGTGCCAGCAGCTCCCCCCCGGGGGTCTCGGGTGAAAAACTGTTTTTT. The chain couples TRBV11-2 to TRBJ1-4; possible D gene TRBD1, 5 bases. The CDR3 has 16 amino acids. CDR1 and CDR2 (germline): SGHAT, FQNNGV. Trimming cost V 4 bases and J 7 bases, with 19 bases left between them.

The chain has TRBV7-2 and TRBJ2-2, with D possibly TRBD1 on 5 matching bases. V lost 11 bases to trimming and J lost 1 base, with 14 bases between them. This CDR3 has 14 amino acids. Germline V gives CDR1 SGHTA, CDR2 FQGNSA. This CDR3 is CAFFPQGNTGELFF. In DNA form, the CDR3 reads TGTGCCTTCTTTCCGCAGGGGAACACCGGGGAGCTGTTTTTT.

To note about this clone: Additional DNA sequences in this sample encode the identical CDR3. The chain recombines TRBV30 with TRBJ1-1; unclear D gene. Trimming stripped 2 bases from V and 0 bases from J, with 13 bases between. Germline CDR1 and CDR2: GTSNPN and SVGIG (reference sequence). The CDR3 sequence is 15 residues long. The CDR3 loop reads CAWSPLGGLNTEAFF. CDR3 bases: TGTGCCTGGAGTCCCCTTGGAGGACTGAACACTGAAGCTTTCTTT. Looking up the rest from reference TRBV30 and TRBJ1-1 gives the full variable domain: SQTIHQWPATLVQPVGSPLSLECTVEGTSNPNLYWYRQAAGRGLQLLFYSVGIGQISSEVPQNLSASRPQDRQFILSSKKLLLSDSGFYLCAWSPLGGLNTEAFFGQGTRLTVV.

The CDR3 DNA reads as TGTGCCAGCAGTCCGAGAAGATTGGATAATTCACCCCTCCACTTT. As protein: CASSPRRLDNSPLHF. The rearrangement uses TRBV28 and TRBJ1-6; D unclear. Germline V CDR1 and CDR2: MDHEN, SYDVKM. V lost 5 bases and J 5 bases, leaving 13 bases between the germline ends. CDR3 length equals 15 residues.

The chain recombines TRBV2 with TRBJ2-7; the D is unclear. Trimming removed 6 bases at V and 4 bases at J, with 7 bases between. Germline lookup yields CDR1 SNHLY and CDR2 FYNNEI. This CDR3 is built from 11 residues. CDR3 residues: CASSPFYEQYF. In nucleotides, the CDR3 is TGTGCCAGCAGCCCGTTTTACGAGCAGTACTTC.

The chain links TRBV11-2 to TRBJ2-7, with 11 nucleotides matching TRBD1. Looked up from germline, CDR1 is SGHAT and CDR2 is FQNNGV. The CDR3 is made up of 15 amino acids. The V gene end was trimmed by 5 bases and the J gene end by 7 bases; junction bases not matched to a gene: 10. The CDR3 here is CASSQLRDRGWEQYF. CDR3 DNA: TGTGCCAGCAGCCAACTCCGGGACAGGGGGTGGGAGCAGTACTTC. The whole variable domain, remainder taken from reference TRBV11-2 and TRBJ2-7, is EAGVAQSPRYKIIEKRQSVAFWCNPISGHATLYWYQQILGQGPKLLIQFQNNGVVDDSQLPKDRFSAERLKGVDSTLKIQPAKLEDSAVYLCASSQLRDRGWEQYFGPGTRLTVT.

This chain joins TRBV20-1 and TRBJ2-3; maybe TRBD2 (5 bases). V lost 3 bases to trimming and J lost 5 bases, with 6 bases between them. The length of the CDR3 is 11 residues. Germline lookup yields CDR1 DFQATT and CDR2 SNEGSKA (reference sequence). The CDR3 DNA reads TGCAGTGCTAGGGGAGAAGATACGCAGTATTTT. Amino acids: CSARGEDTQYF.

The chain employs TRBV5-6 and TRBJ2-6; 7 positions agree with TRBD1. CDR3 length: 15 amino acids. The germline CDR1 and CDR2 sequences are SGHDT and YYEEEE. Trimming at V came to 2 bases and at J to 5 bases, leaving 4 bases not matched to a gene. In nucleotides, the CDR3 is TGTGCCAGCAGCTTCCGCAGGGGGAGGGCCAACGTCCTGACTTTC. Its translation: CASSFRRGRANVLTF.

J is TRBJ2-3 and V is TRBV5-1; a weak D match, TRBD1 (6 bases). Germline CDR1 and CDR2: SGHRS and YFSETQ. This CDR3 is 16 amino acids long. V shed 2 bases and J shed 3 bases, with 16 bases lying between them. The CDR3 here is CASSLGGTGTTDTQYF. CDR3 sequence (DNA): TGCGCCAGCAGCTTAGGGGGAACAGGAACAACAGATACGCAGTATTTT.

This clone was counted only a few times. The chain employs TRBV28 and TRBJ1-1; D unclear. Trimming took off 3 bases at V and 3 bases at J, with 20 bases between the two ends. Looked up from germline, CDR1 is MDHEN and CDR2 is SYDVKM. The CDR3 extends over 17 amino acids. DNA for the CDR3: TGTGCCAGCAGTTTTGGCCCGTCGGCAGGATCGGACACTGAAGCTTTCTTT. Encoded protein: CASSFGPSAGSDTEAFF.

Concerning this clone itself: This sample includes further DNA sequences coding for the same CDR3. In DNA, the CDR3 is TGTGCCTGGAGTGGACTAGCGGGAGAGACCCAGTACTTC. Translating gives CAWSGLAGETQYF. This chain joins TRBV30 and TRBJ2-5, with TRBD2 identical over 10 bases. Germline V CDR1 and CDR2: GTSNPN, SVGIG (reference sequence). V dropped 1 base and J dropped 4; count of bases not matched to a gene: 0. The CDR3 consists of 13 residues.

This clone appeared a single time. V is TRBV4-3 and J is TRBJ1-6; D gene ambiguous. The CDR3 totals 12 residues. V shed 0 bases and J shed 9 bases, with 3 bases lying between them. Germline assignment: CDR1 LGHNA and CDR2 YSLEER. The CDR3 sequence is CASSQDSSPLHF. CDR3 DNA: TGCGCCAGCAGCCAAGATAGTTCACCCCTCCACTTT.

The chain combines TRBV6-6 with TRBJ2-1, with 11 bases fitting TRBD1. Germline loops: CDR1 MNHNY, CDR2 SVGAGI (reference sequence). This CDR3 spans 15 amino acids. The ends lost 4 bases at V and 7 bases at J; junction bases unmatched: 6. This CDR3 reads CASSSRDRGTNEQFF. In DNA form, the CDR3 reads TGTGCCAGCAGTTCCCGGGACAGGGGGACGAATGAGCAGTTCTTC.

The V gene is TRBV9, the J gene TRBJ1-1; perhaps TRBD1 as D (6 bases). This CDR3 is 14 amino acids long. Germline CDR1 and CDR2: SGDLS and YYNGEE. The germline V and J ends were trimmed by 4 bases and 4 bases, with 14 bases remaining between them. CDR3 loop: CASSSRGAGTEAFF. The CDR3 DNA sequence: TGTGCCAGCAGCTCCCGGGGGGCCGGCACTGAAGCTTTCTTT. Filled out from reference TRBV9 and TRBJ1-1, the complete variable domain reads DSGVTQTPKHLITATGQRVTLRCSPRSGDLSVYWYQQSLDQGLQFLIQYYNGEERAKGNILERFSAQQFPDLHSELNLSSLELGDSALYFCASSSRGAGTEAFFGQGTRLTVV.

The chain couples TRBV19 to TRBJ1-4; 7 bases map to TRBD1. Germline V gene data show CDR1 as LNHDA and CDR2 as SQIVND (reference sequence). V shed 9 bases, J shed 5 bases, and the junction held 6 bases outside the gene matches. The CDR3 has 13 amino acids. CDR3 coding DNA: TGTGCCAGCGGCGGGACAGTAAATGAAAAACTGTTTTTT. Translated: CASGGTVNEKLFF.

The chain links TRBV1 to TRBJ2-1; the tabulated D call, TRBD2, remains unverified against the DNA. TRBV1 corresponds to a pseudogene. The CDR3 contains 17 residues. CDR3: CTSSQLLAHSSYNEQFF. The CDR3 nucleotides read TGCACCAGCAGCCAACTACTAGCGCACAGCTCCTACAATGAGCAGTTCTTC.

The rearrangement uses TRBV4-1 and TRBJ2-1; TRBD2 matches 11 bases. CDR1 and CDR2 from the germline V gene are MGHRA and YSYEKL. With V trimmed by 7 bases and J by 5 bases, 4 bases remained unmatched. The CDR3 covers 14 residues. DNA of the CDR3: TGCGCCAGCAAAAAGGGACTAGCGGACAATGAGCAGTTCTTC. Translation: CASKKGLADNEQFF.

CDR3 residues: CASSLRLNTEAFF. The CDR3 region has the DNA TGTGCCAGCAGCCTCCGGTTGAACACTGAAGCTTTCTTT. The chain links TRBV9 to TRBJ1-1; no definite D call. Germline loops: CDR1 SGDLS, CDR2 YYNGEE. The CDR3 has 13 residues. V lost 4 bases to trimming and J lost 0 bases, with 7 bases between them.

This rearrangement joins TRBV19 to TRBJ2-2; 10 bases are a match to TRBD2. V was clipped by 7 bases and J by 1 base; unmatched bases: 6. This CDR3 is 16 amino acids long. Germline lookup yields CDR1 LNHDA and CDR2 SQIVND (reference sequence). This CDR3 reads CASKGWTSGNTGELFF. CDR3 in DNA: TGTGCCAGTAAGGGATGGACTAGCGGGAACACCGGGGAGCTGTTTTTT.

The rearrangement joins TRBV30 to TRBJ2-7, with 9 bases matching TRBD1. V trimming: 2 bases; J trimming: 7 bases; junction bases outside the gene matches: 6. Germline V lookup: CDR1 GTSNPN, CDR2 SVGIG (reference sequence). The CDR3 contains 13 residues. CDR3 amino acids: CAWSRDRVEEQYF. As DNA, the CDR3 is TGTGCCTGGAGTAGGGACAGGGTGGAAGAGCAGTACTTC.